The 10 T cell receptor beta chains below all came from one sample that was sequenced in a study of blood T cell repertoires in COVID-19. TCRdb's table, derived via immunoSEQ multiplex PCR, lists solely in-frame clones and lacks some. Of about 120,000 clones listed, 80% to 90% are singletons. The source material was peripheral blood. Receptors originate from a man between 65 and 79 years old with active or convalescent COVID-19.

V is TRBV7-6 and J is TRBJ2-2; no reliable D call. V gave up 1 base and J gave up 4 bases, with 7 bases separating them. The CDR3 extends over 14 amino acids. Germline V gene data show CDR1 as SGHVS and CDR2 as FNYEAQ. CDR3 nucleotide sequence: TGTGCCAGCAGCTTAGTATCTCGCACCGGGGAGCTGTTTTTT. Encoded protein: CASSLVSRTGELFF. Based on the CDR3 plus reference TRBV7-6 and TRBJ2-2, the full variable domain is GAGVSQSPRYKVTKRGQDVALRCDPISGHVSLYWYRQALGQGPEFLTYFNYEAQQDKSGLPNDRFSAERPEGSISTLTIQRTEQRDSAMYRCASSLVSRTGELFFGEGSRLTVL.

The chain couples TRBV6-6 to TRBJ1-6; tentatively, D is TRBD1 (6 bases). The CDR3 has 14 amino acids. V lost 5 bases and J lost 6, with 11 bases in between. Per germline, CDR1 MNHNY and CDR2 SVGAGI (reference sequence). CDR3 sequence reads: CASSGGQLNSPLHF. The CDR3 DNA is TGTGCCAGCAGTGGTGGACAGCTTAATTCACCCCTCCACTTT.

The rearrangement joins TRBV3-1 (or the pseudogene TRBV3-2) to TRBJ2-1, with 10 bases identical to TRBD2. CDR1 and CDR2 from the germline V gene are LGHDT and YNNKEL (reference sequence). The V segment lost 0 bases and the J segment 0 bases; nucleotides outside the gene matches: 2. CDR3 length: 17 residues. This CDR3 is CASSQEASGSSYNEQFF. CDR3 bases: TGTGCCAGCAGCCAAGAGGCTAGCGGGAGCTCCTACAATGAGCAGTTCTTC.

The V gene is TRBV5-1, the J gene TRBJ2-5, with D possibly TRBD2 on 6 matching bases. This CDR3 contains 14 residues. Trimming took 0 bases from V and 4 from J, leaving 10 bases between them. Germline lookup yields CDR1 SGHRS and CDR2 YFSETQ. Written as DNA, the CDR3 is TGCGCCAGCAGCTTGGGACTAGACGGAGAGACCCAGTACTTC. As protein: CASSLGLDGETQYF.

This CDR3 reads CASSSPGQSYGYTF. CDR3 DNA sequence: TGCGCCAGCAGCTCGCCGGGACAGTCCTATGGCTACACCTTC. The rearrangement uses TRBV5-1 and TRBJ1-2; 7 nucleotides line up with TRBD1. There are 14 residues in the CDR3. With 3 bases clipped from V and 4 bases from J, the junction kept 6 bases outside the gene matches. Germline CDR1 is SGHRS and CDR2 is YFSETQ. Together with reference TRBV5-1 and TRBJ1-2, the CDR3 gives the full variable domain: KAGVTQTPRYLIKTRGQQVTLSCSPISGHRSVSWYQQTPGQGLQFLFEYFSETQRNKGNFPGRFSGRQFSNSRSEMNVSTLELGDSALYLCASSSPGQSYGYTFGSGTRLTVV.

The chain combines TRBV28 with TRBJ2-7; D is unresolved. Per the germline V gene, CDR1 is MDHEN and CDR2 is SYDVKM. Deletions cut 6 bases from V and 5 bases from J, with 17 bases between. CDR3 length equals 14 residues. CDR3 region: CASSPGSKPNEQYF. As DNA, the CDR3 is TGTGCCAGCAGCCCCGGGTCAAAGCCCAACGAGCAGTACTTC.

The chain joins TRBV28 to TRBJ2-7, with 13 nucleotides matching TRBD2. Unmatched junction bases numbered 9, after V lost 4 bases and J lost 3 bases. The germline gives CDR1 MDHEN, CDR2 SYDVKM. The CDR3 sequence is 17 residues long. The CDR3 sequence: CASSSPGTSGVFYEQYF. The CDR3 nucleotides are TGTGCCAGCAGTTCCCCCGGGACTAGCGGGGTTTTCTACGAGCAGTACTTC.

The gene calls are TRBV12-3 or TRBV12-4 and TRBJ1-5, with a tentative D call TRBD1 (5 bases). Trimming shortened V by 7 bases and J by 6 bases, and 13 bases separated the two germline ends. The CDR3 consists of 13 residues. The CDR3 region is CASTGTLVQPQHF. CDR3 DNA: TGTGCCAGCACAGGGACTCTGGTTCAGCCCCAGCATTTT.

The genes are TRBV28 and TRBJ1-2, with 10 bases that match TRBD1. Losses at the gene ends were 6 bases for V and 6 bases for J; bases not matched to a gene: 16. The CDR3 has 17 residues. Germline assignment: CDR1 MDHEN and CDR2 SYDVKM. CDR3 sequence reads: CASSRYSGTGVFHGYTF. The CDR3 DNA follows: TGTGCCAGCAGCCGTTACTCCGGGACAGGGGTGTTTCATGGCTACACCTTC.

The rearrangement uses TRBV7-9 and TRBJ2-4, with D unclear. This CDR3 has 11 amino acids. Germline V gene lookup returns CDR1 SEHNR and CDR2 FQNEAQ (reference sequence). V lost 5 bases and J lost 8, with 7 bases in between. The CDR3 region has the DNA TGTGCCAGCAGCCCTAGTGACATTCAGTACTTC. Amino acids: CASSPSDIQYF. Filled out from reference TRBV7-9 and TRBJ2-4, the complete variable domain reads DTGVSQNPRHKITKRGQNVTFRCDPISEHNRLYWYRQTLGQGPEFLTYFQNEAQLEKSRLLSDRFSAERPKGSFSTLEIQRTEQGDSAMYLCASSPSDIQYFGAGTRLSVL.